Here is one TCR beta chain with its context. The sample is drawn from a study of blood T cell repertoires in COVID-19. Study as a whole: The United States, Italy and Spain supplied acute and convalescent COVID-19 samples. Sources were T cells, B-cell-depleted T cells, or PBMCs; the material itself was cDNA or gDNA.

In the source study's methods: Amplified reference gene primers provided the basis for estimating nucleated cell counts. The table came from immunoSEQ multiplex PCR; TCRdb's copy has only in-frame clones and leaves some out. Clone size and V and J calls were adopted from that table, with D and trimming inferred from the DNA. Here the sample spans around 260,000 clones, 86% being singletons. CDR3 size: 15 residues. V was clipped by 1 base and J by 5 bases; unmatched bases: 2. CDR1 and CDR2 (germline): SGHRS, YFSETQ. The sequence was obtained from a woman aged 25-40 years with active or convalescent COVID-19. Sample: peripheral blood. The chain is built from TRBV5-1 and TRBJ2-3; 12 bases align to TRBD2. The CDR3 reads CASSLLAGGEDTQYF. The CDR3 DNA reads as TGCGCCAGCAGCTTGCTAGCGGGGGGGGAAGATACGCAGTATTTT.